The 32 T cell receptor beta chains in this list originate from one sample, sequenced in a study of CD8 T cells in ankylosing spondylitis. TCRdb analysed the 5' RACE reads with MiXCR anew, one entry per CDR3 protein. The table shows 100,000 to 150,000 distinct CDR3 sequences, with over 6.5% occurring only once. Sequencing used blood, either unsorted or a sorted T cell fraction (not recorded which). These receptors were collected from a male donor with ankylosing spondylitis or in good health (not recorded which).

The chain links TRBV30 to TRBJ1-1, with D possibly TRBD1 on 6 matching bases. Trimming removed 8 bases at V and 6 bases at J, with 13 bases between. This CDR3 spans 11 amino acids. CDR1 is GTSNPN and CDR2 is SVGIG in the germline V gene (reference sequence). The CDR3 sequence: CARQGFAEAFF. DNA of the CDR3: TGTGCCCGCCAGGGGTTCGCTGAAGCTTTCTTT.

This clonotype was found many times. This rearrangement joins TRBV5-1 to TRBJ1-2; 8 bases are shared with TRBD1. The germline CDR1 and CDR2 sequences are SGHRS and YFSETQ. Trimming took 4 bases from V and 2 from J; bases not matched to a gene: 10. This CDR3 has 16 residues. CDR3 DNA: TGCGCCAGCAGCACTCCCGGGACAGGATTGAACTATGGCTACACCTTC. As protein: CASSTPGTGLNYGYTF.

This clonotype was counted ten times or more. The V call is TRBV20-1, the J call TRBJ2-1; D may be TRBD1 (6 bases). The germline V gene has CDR1 DFQATT and CDR2 SNEGSKA (reference sequence). V lost 6 bases and J 6 bases, leaving 21 bases between the germline ends. This CDR3 contains 15 residues. The CDR3 loop is CSAPRTGPTSNEQFF. In DNA form, the CDR3 reads TGCAGTGCCCCGAGAACAGGGCCCACATCCAATGAGCAGTTCTTC.

This clonotype was recorded many times. The chain carries TRBV4-3 and TRBJ2-3, with a tentative D call TRBD1 (6 bases). The germline V gene encodes CDR1 LGHNA and CDR2 YSLEER. The germline V and J ends were trimmed by 0 bases and 2 bases, with 18 bases remaining between them. This CDR3 has 18 amino acids. CDR3 nucleotides: TGCGCCAGCAGCCAAGAAGGGCAGCCCATGGGACACACAGATACGCAGTATTTT. Translation gives CASSQEGQPMGHTDTQYF.

This clonotype has more than one count but fewer than ten. This chain connects TRBV23-1 to TRBJ1-2, with D tentatively TRBD1 (6 bases). TRBV23-1 is assigned to the ORF class and has an uncertain function. V was trimmed by 4 bases and J by 2 bases, leaving 17 bases between them. The CDR3 has 16 residues. The CDR3 DNA reads TGCGCCAGCAGTCCCGTCAGGGGTGGAGAAAACTATGGCTACACCTTC. Translation: CASSPVRGGENYGYTF.

The sample holds many counts of this clonotype. The chain recombines TRBV6-5 with TRBJ2-3; no clear D gene. From germline, CDR1 is MNHEY and CDR2 SVGAGI. Trimming cost V 0 bases and J 2 bases, with 6 bases left between them. The CDR3 has 14 residues. CDR3 loop: CASSYSAPTDTQYF. CDR3 nucleotides: TGTGCCAGCAGTTACTCGGCTCCCACAGATACGCAGTATTTT.

This clonotype was seen only a few times. A much bigger clone sits one base away, suggesting this may be a read error. The CDR3: CSAGQSSYNEQFF. CDR3 in DNA: TGCAGTGCCGGGCAGAGCTCCTACAATGAGCAGTTCTTC. The chain carries TRBV20-1 and TRBJ2-1; no clear D gene. Per germline, CDR1 DFQATT and CDR2 SNEGSKA (reference sequence). This CDR3 spans 13 amino acids. The V end lost 6 bases, the J end lost 0 bases, and 9 bases lay between the germline ends.

A few counts support this clonotype. This chain connects TRBV7-9 to TRBJ2-7, with no clear D. V shed 4 bases and J shed 0 bases, with 13 bases lying between them. There are 15 residues in the CDR3. Germline assignment: CDR1 SEHNR and CDR2 FQNEAQ (reference sequence). The CDR3 coding sequence is TGTGCCAGCAGCTCCTGGACCGCAAGCTCCTACGAGCAGTACTTC. It codes for CASSSWTASSYEQYF.

This clonotype has a count of ten or more. The chain uses TRBV7-2 and TRBJ1-1; D may be TRBD1 (6 bases). This CDR3 region has 16 residues. Trimming pared 5 bases from V and 0 bases from J, leaving 16 bases between. Germline V gene data show CDR1 as SGHTA and CDR2 as FQGNSA. This CDR3 is CASSPGGAYMNTEAFF. In nucleotides, the CDR3 is TGTGCCAGCAGCCCGGGGGGGGCTTACATGAACACTGAAGCTTTCTTT.

This clonotype was observed many times. The chain has TRBV5-1 and TRBJ2-7; 9 bases line up with TRBD1. Germline values: CDR1 SGHRS, CDR2 YFSETQ. V lost 0 bases, J lost 4 bases, and 8 bases stayed unmatched. The CDR3 contains 16 residues. The chain's CDR3 is CASSLGGTGPLYEQYF. The CDR3, as DNA: TGCGCCAGCAGCTTGGGGGGGACAGGGCCCCTTTACGAGCAGTACTTC. Filled out from reference TRBV5-1 and TRBJ2-7, the complete variable domain reads KAGVTQTPRYLIKTRGQQVTLSCSPISGHRSVSWYQQTPGQGLQFLFEYFSETQRNKGNFPGRFSGRQFSNSRSEMNVSTLELGDSALYLCASSLGGTGPLYEQYFGPGTRLTVT.

This clonotype showed up many times. The chain has TRBV20-1 and TRBJ2-1, with 7 positions matching TRBD2. After removal of 6 bases from V and 0 bases from J, the junction contained 11 bases not matched to a gene. The CDR3 has 16 residues. CDR1 is DFQATT and CDR2 is SNEGSKA in the germline V gene (reference sequence). CDR3 loop: CSALTRAGSSYNEQFF. CDR3 nucleotides: TGCAGTGCCCTGACTAGAGCGGGAAGCTCCTACAATGAGCAGTTCTTC.

This clonotype was found many times. The chain links TRBV12-3 or TRBV12-4 to TRBJ1-1; D perhaps matches TRBD1 (5 bases). V shed 5 bases and J shed 2 bases, with 15 bases lying between them. The CDR3 runs 15 residues. The CDR3 protein is CASSPAGYSNTEAFF. The CDR3 region has the DNA TGTGCCAGCAGTCCTGCAGGGTATTCTAACACTGAAGCTTTCTTT.

The chain couples TRBV7-2 to TRBJ1-1; TRBD1 matches at 9 bases. The CDR3 length is 16 residues. Per the germline V gene, CDR1 is SGHTA and CDR2 is FQGNSA. The V gene end was trimmed by 1 base and the J gene end by 1 base; junction bases not matched to a gene: 4. The CDR3 is CASSLGTGVSNTEAFF. DNA for the CDR3: TGTGCCAGCAGCTTAGGGACAGGGGTTTCGAACACTGAAGCTTTCTTT.

A few counts support this clonotype. The J gene is TRBJ2-5, the V gene TRBV5-5, with D unclear. The CDR3 contains 11 residues. Per the germline V gene, CDR1 is SGHKS and CDR2 is YYEKEE (reference sequence). Trimming stripped 7 bases from V and 5 bases from J, with 9 bases between. CDR3 in amino acids: CASALGETQYF. CDR3 DNA sequence: TGTGCCAGCGCCCTGGGGGAGACCCAGTACTTC.

This clonotype was picked up many times. This chain connects TRBV5-1 to TRBJ2-5; no firm D call. The CDR3 covers 13 residues. V was pared by 1 base and J by 5 bases, with 9 bases between. The germline V gene has CDR1 SGHRS and CDR2 YFSETQ. The CDR3 nucleotides read TGCGCCAGCAGCTTGACAACTTATGAGACCCAGTACTTC. As protein: CASSLTTYETQYF.

This clonotype was seen ten or more times. The V and J genes are TRBV9 and TRBJ2-1; 14 bases align to TRBD2. The germline V gene encodes CDR1 SGDLS and CDR2 YYNGEE. The length of the CDR3 is 16 residues. Losses at the gene ends were 2 bases for V and 3 bases for J; bases not matched to a gene: 1. The CDR3 DNA reads as TGTGCCAGCAGCGTGGGACTAGCGGGGGTCTACAATGAGCAGTTCTTC. Its translation is CASSVGLAGVYNEQFF. Full variable domain (outside the CDR3, taken from reference TRBV9 and TRBJ2-1): DSGVTQTPKHLITATGQRVTLRCSPRSGDLSVYWYQQSLDQGLQFLIQYYNGEERAKGNILERFSAQQFPDLHSELNLSSLELGDSALYFCASSVGLAGVYNEQFFGPGTRLTVL.

There are many counts of this clonotype. The genes are TRBV27 and TRBJ2-7; either TRBD1 or TRBD2 may fit D (5 bases each). Germline V gives CDR1 MNHEY, CDR2 SMNVEV (reference sequence). Trimming took 0 bases from V and 0 from J, leaving 9 bases between them. The CDR3 is 15 residues long. This CDR3 is CASSLSSGRSYEQYF. The CDR3 coding sequence is TGTGCCAGCAGTTTATCGTCGGGGCGCTCCTACGAGCAGTACTTC.

There are many counts of this clonotype. This chain joins TRBV12-3 or TRBV12-4 and TRBJ1-1, with 7 bases identical to TRBD1. The ends lost 4 bases at V and 0 bases at J; junction bases unmatched: 11. The CDR3 runs 17 residues. The CDR3 DNA reads TGTGCCAGCAGTTCCGGGACAGAAGCCTTTTTGAACACTGAAGCTTTCTTT. Translated: CASSSGTEAFLNTEAFF.

This clonotype was detected a few times. V usage is TRBV9 and J usage is TRBJ1-1; TRBD1 might be the D (6 bases). Trimming removed 4 bases at V and 6 bases at J, with 22 bases between. CDR3 length: 16 residues. Germline V CDR1 and CDR2: SGDLS, YYNGEE. The CDR3 spells CASSTASGTTTPEAFF. Here the CDR3 DNA reads TGTGCCAGCAGCACAGCATCCGGGACAACCACGCCTGAAGCTTTCTTT.

The V call is TRBV5-1, the J call TRBJ1-6, with 7 bases identical to TRBD1. The CDR3 has 17 residues. The germline CDR1 and CDR2 sequences are SGHRS and YFSETQ. V lost 0 bases, J lost 7 bases, and 10 bases stayed unmatched. Written as DNA, the CDR3 is TGCGCCAGCAGCTTGGAGACAGGGACATTCCGGAATTCACCCCTCCACTTT. Amino acids: CASSLETGTFRNSPLHF.

The rearrangement joins TRBV7-8 to TRBJ1-1; 7 bases are a match to TRBD1. The V gene end was trimmed by 5 bases and the J gene end by 5 bases; junction bases not matched to a gene: 8. CDR1 is SGHVS and CDR2 is FQNEAQ in the germline V gene. The CDR3 length is 14 residues. The CDR3 region has the DNA TGTGCCAGCAGCACGGGACAGCCGAAGACTGAAGCTTTCTTT. Its translation: CASSTGQPKTEAFF.

This clonotype was recorded many times. This chain joins TRBV7-9 and TRBJ2-7, with 7 bases matching TRBD2. Germline V CDR1 and CDR2: SEHNR, FQNEAQ (reference sequence). V lost 5 bases, J lost 4 bases, and 8 bases stayed unmatched. The CDR3 totals 14 residues. Here the CDR3 DNA reads TGTGCCAGCAGCACATGGACTAGGGATTACGAGCAGTACTTC. Protein: CASSTWTRDYEQYF. Filled out from reference TRBV7-9 and TRBJ2-7, the complete variable domain reads DTGVSQNPRHKITKRGQNVTFRCDPISEHNRLYWYRQTLGQGPEFLTYFQNEAQLEKSRLLSDRFSAERPKGSFSTLEIQRTEQGDSAMYLCASSTWTRDYEQYFGPGTRLTVT.

There are many counts of this clonotype. The chain uses TRBV5-5 and TRBJ2-7, with no clear D. Germline V gene lookup returns CDR1 SGHKS and CDR2 YYEKEE (reference sequence). The CDR3 is 14 amino acids. V dropped 2 bases and J dropped 5 bases, with 14 bases sitting between them. The CDR3 region has the DNA TGTGCCAGCAGCTTCGCGCGGCAAACTGACGAGCAGTACTTC. This gives the protein CASSFARQTDEQYF. The whole variable domain, remainder taken from reference TRBV5-5 and TRBJ2-7, is DAGVTQSPTHLIKTRGQQVTLRCSPISGHKSVSWYQQVLGQGPQFIFQYYEKEERGRGNFPDRFSARQFPNYSSELNVNALLLGDSALYLCASSFARQTDEQYFGPGTRLTVT.

This clonotype was found many times. The chain is built from TRBV12-3 or TRBV12-4 and TRBJ2-4; 8 bases match TRBD1. CDR3 length: 16 residues. V shed 5 bases, J shed 0 bases, and the junction held 6 bases outside the gene matches. CDR3 region: CASSPQGDLAKNIQYF. DNA of the CDR3: TGTGCCAGCAGTCCACAGGGGGACTTAGCCAAAAACATTCAGTACTTC.

This clonotype appeared many times. CDR3 loop: CASSLTSATGELFF. The CDR3 DNA is TGTGCCAGCAGCCTAACTAGCGCCACCGGGGAGCTGTTTTTT. This chain joins TRBV12-3 or TRBV12-4 and TRBJ2-2; TRBD2 matches at 7 bases. There are 14 residues in the CDR3. J was trimmed by 4 bases and V by 6 bases; bases with no gene match: 5.

Only a few counts were recorded for this clonotype. The chain uses TRBV5-1 and TRBJ1-4, with no clear D. Trimming cost V 1 base and J 4 bases, with 8 bases left between them. Per germline, CDR1 SGHRS and CDR2 YFSETQ. The CDR3 is made up of 14 amino acids. The DNA of the CDR3 is TGCGCCAGCAGCTTGAGCCCAAGTAATGAAAAACTGTTTTTT. Its protein is CASSLSPSNEKLFF.

This clonotype has ten or more counts. The chain is built from TRBV12-3 or TRBV12-4 and TRBJ1-2; a weak D match, TRBD1 (5 bases). The CDR3 has 14 residues. V was pared by 3 bases and J by 3 bases, with 11 bases between. The CDR3: CASSLVQAYYGYTF. DNA for the CDR3: TGTGCCAGCAGTTTGGTACAGGCGTACTATGGCTACACCTTC.

This clonotype showed up many times. The chain is built from TRBV28 and TRBJ2-7; a possible D gene is TRBD1 (6 bases). The V gene lost 6 bases and the J gene lost 3 bases, with 12 bases spanning the gap. Germline CDR1 reads MDHEN; CDR2 reads SYDVKM. This CDR3 is built from 13 residues. This CDR3 reads CASSYRVFYEQYF. Written as DNA, the CDR3 is TGTGCCAGCAGCTACAGGGTTTTCTACGAGCAGTACTTC.

This clonotype was observed at least ten times. V usage is TRBV5-6 and J usage is TRBJ1-4, with 9 bases matching TRBD1. With 0 bases clipped from V and 8 bases from J, the junction kept 2 bases outside the gene matches. Germline CDR1 reads SGHDT; CDR2 reads YYEEEE. CDR3 length: 14 amino acids. CDR3 DNA: TGTGCCAGCAGCTTGGGGGACAGGGCAGAAAAACTGTTTTTT. It encodes CASSLGDRAEKLFF.

This clonotype was observed a few times. The chain joins TRBV28 to TRBJ2-7, with TRBD2 matching 7 bases. Per germline, CDR1 MDHEN and CDR2 SYDVKM. CDR3 size: 12 residues. V was pared by 8 bases and J by 6 bases, with 7 bases of the junction left unmatched. CDR3 residues: CASLGGRSEQYF. The CDR3 DNA reads TGTGCCAGCCTGGGCGGGAGAAGCGAGCAGTACTTC.

This clonotype has a count of ten or more. This rearrangement joins TRBV5-5 to TRBJ2-7, with TRBD1 identical over 11 bases. CDR3 length: 15 residues. Germline V gene data show CDR1 as SGHKS and CDR2 as YYEKEE (reference sequence). J lost 3 bases, V lost 4 bases, and 6 bases had no gene match. CDR3 in amino acids: CASSRGQGVLYEQYF. In nucleotides, the CDR3 is TGTGCCAGCAGCCGGGGACAGGGGGTCCTCTACGAGCAGTACTTC.

In its sample, this clonotype was seen many times. The chain has TRBV7-2 and TRBJ2-1; D is unresolved. This CDR3 region has 14 residues. CDR1 and CDR2 (germline): SGHTA, FQGNSA. V lost 0 bases, J lost 6 bases, and 9 bases lay in between. As DNA, the CDR3 is TGTGCCAGCAGCTTAGCGCCGCTGGCCAATGAGCAGTTCTTC. It codes for CASSLAPLANEQFF.